The 8 T cell receptor beta chains in this list originate from one sample, sequenced in a study of beta chain features in type 1 diabetes. Study-wide findings and caveats: Shorter TCRB CDR3s, moderately but significantly so, marked every one of the four CD4+ subsets in Type 1 diabetes patients.

Since all of the isolated RNA was reverse transcribed, expressed TCRB transcripts were what got sequenced. The assay was immunoSEQ multiplex PCR, and TCRdb's table has in-frame clones only and misses some. The sample lists 50,000 or so clones; roughly 41% were seen once. No antigen has been assigned to these receptors. The sample was Tregs from blood. These receptors were taken from a man aged 25 to 45 with type 1 diabetes.

This clone showed up just a few times. The chain employs TRBV29-1 and TRBJ2-1; D gene ambiguous. Deletions cut 3 bases from V and 1 base from J, with 10 bases between. This CDR3 region has 14 residues. In germline, CDR1 is SQVTM, CDR2 ANQGSEA. The CDR3, as DNA: TGCAGCGTTGACCCATCCGGGTCCTACAATGAGCAGTTCTTC. It translates to CSVDPSGSYNEQFF.

CDR3 in DNA: TGTGCCAGCAGCTCCCAGGAGGGGACTGAAGCTTTCTTT. It yields the protein CASSSQEGTEAFF. The rearrangement links TRBV7-3 to TRBJ1-1; tentative D call: TRBD1 (5 bases). CDR1 is SGHTA and CDR2 is FQGTGA in the germline V gene. This CDR3 spans 13 amino acids. The V gene lost 4 bases and the J gene lost 5 bases, with 11 bases spanning the gap.

This clone was recorded a few times. The V call is TRBV5-1, the J call TRBJ2-7; tentative D call: TRBD2 (6 bases). The germline V gene has CDR1 SGHRS and CDR2 YFSETQ. The length of the CDR3 is 11 residues. V lost 4 bases and J 6 bases, leaving 8 bases between the germline ends. The CDR3 loop reads CASSPGGEQYF. The CDR3 DNA is TGCGCCAGCAGCCCCGGGGGCGAGCAGTACTTC.

The genes are TRBV5-1 and TRBJ2-3; D is uncertain. Deletions cut 3 bases from V and 6 bases from J, with 14 bases between. The germline V gene has CDR1 SGHRS and CDR2 YFSETQ. This CDR3 spans 14 amino acids. CDR3 in amino acids: CASSSGFGRDTQYF. The CDR3 DNA is TGCGCCAGCAGCTCCGGGTTTGGTAGGGATACGCAGTATTTT.

This clone was picked up a small number of times. The V and J genes are TRBV27 and TRBJ2-1, with TRBD1 identical over 11 bases. This CDR3 is built from 17 residues. Germline trimming cut 5 bases from V and 7 bases from J; bases unmatched to any gene: 13. CDR1 and CDR2 from the germline V gene are MNHEY and SMNVEV (reference sequence). CDR3 amino acids: CASSRPITGQGGNEQFF. DNA of the CDR3: TGTGCCAGCAGTCGGCCGATCACGGGACAGGGGGGGAATGAGCAGTTCTTC.

The rearrangement uses TRBV6-1 and TRBJ2-4; D is unresolved. CDR1 and CDR2 (germline): MNHNS, SASEGT. The V gene lost 6 bases and the J gene lost 5 bases, with 11 bases spanning the gap. CDR3 length: 13 amino acids. The CDR3 DNA reads as TGTGCCAGCAGCCATCTCCAGGAAAACATTCAGTACTTC. Its translation: CASSHLQENIQYF.

This chain joins TRBV9 and TRBJ2-7; a weak D match, TRBD1 (5 bases). Germline assignment: CDR1 SGDLS and CDR2 YYNGEE. Trimming shortened V by 2 bases and J by 4 bases, and 13 bases separated the two germline ends. This CDR3 has 14 amino acids. The CDR3 nucleotides are TGTGCCAGCAGCGTCGGATCAGGGTTGTACGAGCAGTACTTC. It specifies CASSVGSGLYEQYF.

Written as DNA, the CDR3 is TGTGCCAGCATGTCCCAGGGGGACCGGCAGTACTTC. Its translation is CASMSQGDRQYF. This chain uses TRBV2 with TRBJ2-7; 7 nucleotides align to TRBD1. The V segment lost 7 bases and the J segment 9 bases; nucleotides outside the gene matches: 9. The CDR3 is 12 amino acids. Germline V CDR1 and CDR2: SNHLY, FYNNEI.